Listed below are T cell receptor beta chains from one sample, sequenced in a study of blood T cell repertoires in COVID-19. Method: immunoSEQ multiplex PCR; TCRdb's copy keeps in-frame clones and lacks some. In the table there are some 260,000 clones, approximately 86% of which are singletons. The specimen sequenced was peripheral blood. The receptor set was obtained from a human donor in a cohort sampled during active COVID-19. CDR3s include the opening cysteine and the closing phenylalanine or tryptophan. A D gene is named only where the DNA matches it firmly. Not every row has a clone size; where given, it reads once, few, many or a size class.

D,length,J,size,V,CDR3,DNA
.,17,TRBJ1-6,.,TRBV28,CASSSSGQGRYNSPLHF,.
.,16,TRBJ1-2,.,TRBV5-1,CASSRGPLTANYGYTF,TGCGCCAGCAGCCGAGGTCCCCTGACGGCGAACTATGGCTACACCTTC
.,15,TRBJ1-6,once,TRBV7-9,CASSPLTRGISPLHF,TGTGCCAGCAGCCCCCTGACGCGGGGGATATCACCCCTCCACTTT
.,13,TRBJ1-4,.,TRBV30,CAWSGRVGEKLFF,TGTGCCTGGAGTGGCAGGGTTGGCGAAAAACTGTTTTTT
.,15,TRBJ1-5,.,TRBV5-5,CASSFSGRSNQPQHF,TGTGCCAGCAGCTTTAGTGGGAGAAGCAATCAGCCCCAGCATTTT
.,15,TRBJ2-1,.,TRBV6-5,CASRYHVGVVDEQFF,TGTGCCAGCAGGTACCATGTAGGGGTCGTCGATGAGCAGTTCTTC
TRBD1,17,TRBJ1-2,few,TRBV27,CASSLKGGQGLNYGYTF,TGTGCCAGCAGTTTAAAGGGGGGACAGGGCCTAAACTATGGCTACACCTTC
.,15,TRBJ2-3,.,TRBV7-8,CASSLGGKYTDTQYF,TGTGCCAGCAGCTTAGGGGGCAAATACACAGATACGCAGTATTTT
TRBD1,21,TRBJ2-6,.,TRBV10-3,CAISGRWTGEKGPSGANVLTF,TGTGCCATCAGTGGTCGATGGACAGGAGAAAAGGGGCCCTCTGGGGCCAACGTCCTGACTTTC
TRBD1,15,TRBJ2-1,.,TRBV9,CASSVSGTDYNEQFF,TGTGCCAGCAGCGTATCCGGGACAGACTACAATGAGCAGTTCTTC
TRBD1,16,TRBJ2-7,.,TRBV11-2,CASTAITGTVSYEQYF,TGTGCCAGCACCGCAATCACCGGGACAGTCTCCTACGAGCAGTACTTC
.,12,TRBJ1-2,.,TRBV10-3,CAISEIEYGYTF,TGTGCCATCAGTGAGATAGAGTATGGCTACACCTTC
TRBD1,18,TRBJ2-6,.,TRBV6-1,CASSEGTGMNSGANVLTF,TGTGCCAGCAGTGAAGGGACAGGTATGAACTCTGGGGCCAACGTCCTGACTTTC
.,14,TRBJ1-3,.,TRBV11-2,CASSLARAGNTIYF,TGTGCCAGCAGCTTAGCGAGGGCTGGAAACACCATATATTTT
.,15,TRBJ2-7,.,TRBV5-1,CASSWGHPYYYEQYF,TGCGCCAGCAGCTGGGGACATCCATACTACTACGAGCAGTACTTC
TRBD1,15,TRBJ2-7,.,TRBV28,CASSPWTGGVYEQYF,TGTGCCAGCAGCCCTTGGACAGGGGGCGTGTACGAGCAGTACTTC
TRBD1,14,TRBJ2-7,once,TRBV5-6,CASSLGQGVYEQYF,TGTGCCAGCAGCCTCGGACAGGGCGTGTACGAGCAGTACTTC
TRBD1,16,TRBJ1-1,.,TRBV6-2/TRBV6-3,CASSYFGTGRSTEAFF,TGTGCCAGCAGTTATTTCGGGACAGGGCGATCCACTGAAGCTTTCTTT
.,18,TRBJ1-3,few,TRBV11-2,CASSLVLSDRSSGNTIYF,TGTGCCAGCAGCTTAGTACTATCTGACCGTAGCTCTGGAAACACCATATATTTT
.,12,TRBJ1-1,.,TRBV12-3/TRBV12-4,CASSFEEAEAFF,TGTGCCAGCAGTTTCGAGGAGGCTGAAGCTTTCTTT
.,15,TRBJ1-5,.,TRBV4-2,CASSQDLTGWQPQHF,TGTGCCAGCAGCCAAGATCTCACGGGATGGCAGCCCCAGCATTTT
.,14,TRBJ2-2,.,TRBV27,CASKTSANTGELFF,TGTGCCAGCAAGACTAGTGCGAACACCGGGGAGCTGTTTTTT
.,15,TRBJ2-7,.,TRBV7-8,CASSQRGRGTYEQYF,TGTGCCAGCAGCCAGAGGGGCAGGGGCACCTACGAGCAGTACTTC
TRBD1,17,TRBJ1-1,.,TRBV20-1,CSASWTGGLTPYAEAFF,TGCAGTGCTAGTTGGACAGGGGGTCTTACCCCTTACGCTGAAGCTTTCTTT
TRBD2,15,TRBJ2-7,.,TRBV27,CASSLFRGDSYEQYF,TGTGCCAGCAGTTTATTTCGGGGGGATTCCTACGAGCAGTACTTC
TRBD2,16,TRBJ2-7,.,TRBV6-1,CASSEGLAGGSYEQYF,TGTGCCAGCAGTGAAGGTTTGGCGGGGGGATCATACGAGCAGTACTTC
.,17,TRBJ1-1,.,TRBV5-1,CASSLALEFGVNTEAFF,TGCGCCAGCAGCTTGGCCCTAGAATTCGGTGTGAACACTGAAGCTTTCTTT
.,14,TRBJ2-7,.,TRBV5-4,CASSLRRGRREQYF,TGTGCCAGCAGCTTACGGCGGGGGCGTAGGGAGCAGTACTTC
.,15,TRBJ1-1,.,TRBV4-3,CASSQRIQGNTEAFF,TGCGCCAGCAGCCAACGGATTCAGGGGAACACTGAAGCTTTCTTT
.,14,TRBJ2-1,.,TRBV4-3,CASSQDRLLNEQFF,TGCGCCAGCAGCCAAGATCGACTTCTCAATGAGCAGTTCTTC
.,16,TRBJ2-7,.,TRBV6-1,CASSDPGHPSSYEQYF,TGTGCCAGCAGTGACCCGGGACACCCTAGCTCCTACGAGCAGTACTTC
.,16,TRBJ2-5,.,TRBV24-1,CATSGTPGTLQETQYF,TGTGCCACCAGTGGTACGCCCGGGACACTACAAGAGACCCAGTACTTC
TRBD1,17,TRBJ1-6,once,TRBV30,CAWSVRRGQPYNSPLHF,TGTGCCTGGAGTGTACGGAGGGGGCAGCCTTATAATTCACCCCTCCACTTT
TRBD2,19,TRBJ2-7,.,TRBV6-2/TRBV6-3,CASSLHPPGTSGSSYEQYF,TGTGCCAGCAGCCTCCATCCCCCCGGGACTAGCGGGAGCTCCTACGAGCAGTACTTC
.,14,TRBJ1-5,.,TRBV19,CASSIQGSRQPQHF,TGTGCCAGTAGTATCCAGGGGAGCCGACAGCCCCAGCATTTT
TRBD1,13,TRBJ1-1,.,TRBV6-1,CASSDLDRDGAFF,TGTGCCAGCAGTGACCTCGACAGGGATGGAGCTTTCTTT
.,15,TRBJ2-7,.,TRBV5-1,CASSSSTGSSYEQYF,TGCGCCAGCAGCTCCTCTACTGGGAGCTCCTACGAGCAGTACTTC
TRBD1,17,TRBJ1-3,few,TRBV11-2,CASSLEGQRLSGNTIYF,TGTGCCAGCAGCTTAGAGGGACAGCGGCTCTCTGGAAACACCATATATTTT
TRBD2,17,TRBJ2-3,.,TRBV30,CAWSDTGGITSTDTQYF,TGTGCCTGGAGTGATACGGGAGGAATCACTAGCACAGATACGCAGTATTTT
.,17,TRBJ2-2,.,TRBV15,CATSRGPAGETTGELFF,TGTGCCACCAGCAGAGGTCCAGCAGGGGAAACGACCGGGGAGCTGTTTTTT
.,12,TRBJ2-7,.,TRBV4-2,CASSREGDEQYF,TGTGCCAGCAGTCGAGAAGGAGACGAGCAGTACTTC
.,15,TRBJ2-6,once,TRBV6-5,CASSPGGAGANVLTF,TGTGCCAGCAGCCCCGGGGGTGCTGGGGCCAACGTCCTGACTTTC
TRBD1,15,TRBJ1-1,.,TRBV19,CASNSQGAGYTEAFF,TGTGCCAGTAACAGCCAGGGGGCGGGATACACTGAAGCTTTCTTT
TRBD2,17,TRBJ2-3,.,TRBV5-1,CASSMKTSGGATDTQYF,TGCGCCAGCAGCATGAAGACTAGCGGGGGGGCAACAGATACGCAGTATTTT
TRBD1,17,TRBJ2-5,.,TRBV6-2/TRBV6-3,CASSYPPRRGRAETQYF,TGTGCCAGCAGTTACCCGCCCCGCAGGGGGCGCGCAGAGACCCAGTACTTC
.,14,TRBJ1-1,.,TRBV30,CASTRGSGGAEAFF,TGTGCCTCGACGAGGGGTTCCGGGGGAGCTGAAGCTTTCTTT
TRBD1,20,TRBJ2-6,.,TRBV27,CASSLRTRDRGPWGANVLTF,TGTGCCAGCAGTTTAAGGACCCGGGACAGGGGGCCCTGGGGGGCCAACGTCCTGACTTTC
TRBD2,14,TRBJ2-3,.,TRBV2,CASSDGGAINTQYF,TGTGCCAGCAGTGACGGGGGGGCCATAAATACGCAGTATTTT
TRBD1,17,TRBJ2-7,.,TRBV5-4,CASSLARGHTGALEQYF,TGTGCCAGCAGCTTGGCTCGGGGCCATACAGGGGCCCTCGAGCAGTACTTC
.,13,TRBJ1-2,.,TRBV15,CATSRIARDGYTF,TGTGCCACCAGCAGAATTGCAAGAGATGGCTACACCTTC
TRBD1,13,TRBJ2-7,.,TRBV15,CATSRDEGGAQYF,TGTGCCACCAGCAGAGACGAAGGGGGCGCCCAGTACTTC
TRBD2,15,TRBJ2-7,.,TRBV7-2,CASSGGGVRPLPQYF,TGTGCCAGCAGCGGCGGGGGGGTTCGTCCCTTACCGCAGTACTTC
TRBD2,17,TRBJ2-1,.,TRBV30,CAWIQIAGIPSYNEQFF,TGTGCCTGGATCCAGATAGCGGGGATCCCTTCCTACAATGAGCAGTTCTTC